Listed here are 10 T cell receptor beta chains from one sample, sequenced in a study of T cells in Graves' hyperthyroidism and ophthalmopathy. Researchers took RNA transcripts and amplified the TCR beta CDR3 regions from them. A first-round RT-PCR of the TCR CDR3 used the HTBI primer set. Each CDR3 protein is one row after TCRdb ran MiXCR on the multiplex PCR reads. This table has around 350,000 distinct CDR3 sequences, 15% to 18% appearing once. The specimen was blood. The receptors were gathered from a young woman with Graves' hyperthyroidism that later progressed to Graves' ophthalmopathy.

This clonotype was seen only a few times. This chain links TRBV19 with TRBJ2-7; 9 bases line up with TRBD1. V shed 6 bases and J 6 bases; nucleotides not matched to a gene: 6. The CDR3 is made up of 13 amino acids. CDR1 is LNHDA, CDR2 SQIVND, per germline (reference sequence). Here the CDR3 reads CASSVRTGVEQYF. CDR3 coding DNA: TGTGCCAGTAGCGTGAGGACAGGGGTCGAGCAGTACTTC.

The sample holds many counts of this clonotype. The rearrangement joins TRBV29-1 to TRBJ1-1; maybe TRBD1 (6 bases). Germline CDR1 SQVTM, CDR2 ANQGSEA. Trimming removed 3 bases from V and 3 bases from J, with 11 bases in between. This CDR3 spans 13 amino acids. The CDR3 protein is CSVDGQGYTEAFF. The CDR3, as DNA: TGCAGCGTTGACGGGCAGGGGTACACTGAAGCTTTCTTT.

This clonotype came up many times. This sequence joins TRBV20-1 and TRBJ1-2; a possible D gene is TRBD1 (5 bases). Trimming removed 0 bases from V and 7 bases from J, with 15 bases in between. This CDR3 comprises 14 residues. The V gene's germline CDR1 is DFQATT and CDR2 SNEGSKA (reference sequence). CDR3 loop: CSARDPRGGGGYTF. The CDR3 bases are TGCAGTGCTAGAGATCCGAGGGGCGGAGGTGGCTACACCTTC.

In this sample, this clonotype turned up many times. The CDR3 region has the DNA TGCAGTGCTAGAGGGACAGGGGAGTTCCACGAGCAGTACTTC. It translates to CSARGTGEFHEQYF. The chain employs TRBV20-1 and TRBJ2-7, with 9 bases fitting TRBD1. The CDR3 covers 14 residues. The V segment lost 1 base and the J segment 5 bases; nucleotides outside the gene matches: 6. The V gene's germline CDR1 is DFQATT and CDR2 SNEGSKA (reference sequence).

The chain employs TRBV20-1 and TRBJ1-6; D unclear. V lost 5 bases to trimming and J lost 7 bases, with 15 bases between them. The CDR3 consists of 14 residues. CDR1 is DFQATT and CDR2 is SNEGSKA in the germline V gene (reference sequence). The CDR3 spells CSAPPPRLNSPLHF. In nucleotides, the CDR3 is TGCAGTGCTCCACCCCCGCGGTTGAATTCACCCCTCCACTTT.

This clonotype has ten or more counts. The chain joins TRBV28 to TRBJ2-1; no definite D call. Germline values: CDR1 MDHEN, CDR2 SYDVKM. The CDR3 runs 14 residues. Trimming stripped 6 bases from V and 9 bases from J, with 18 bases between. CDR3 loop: CASSRLEAVSEQFF. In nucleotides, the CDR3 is TGTGCCAGCAGCCGCCTCGAGGCGGTTAGTGAGCAGTTCTTC.

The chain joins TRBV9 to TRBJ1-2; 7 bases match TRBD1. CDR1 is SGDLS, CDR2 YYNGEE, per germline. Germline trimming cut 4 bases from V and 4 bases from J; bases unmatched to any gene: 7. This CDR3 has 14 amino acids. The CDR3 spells CASSPGQDVYGYTF. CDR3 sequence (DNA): TGTGCCAGCAGCCCAGGACAGGACGTCTATGGCTACACCTTC.

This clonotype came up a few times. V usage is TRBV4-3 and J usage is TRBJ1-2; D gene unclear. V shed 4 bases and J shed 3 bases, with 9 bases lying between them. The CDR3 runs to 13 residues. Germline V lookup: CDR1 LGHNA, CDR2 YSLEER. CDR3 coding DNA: TGCGCCAGCAGCCCAAGTACAGACTATGGCTACACCTTC. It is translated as CASSPSTDYGYTF.

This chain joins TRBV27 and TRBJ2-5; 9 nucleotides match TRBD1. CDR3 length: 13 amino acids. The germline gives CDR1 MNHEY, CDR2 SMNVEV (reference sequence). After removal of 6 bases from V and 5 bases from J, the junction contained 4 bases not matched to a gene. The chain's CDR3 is CASRTGGAETQYF. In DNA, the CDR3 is TGTGCCAGCAGGACAGGGGGTGCCGAGACCCAGTACTTC.

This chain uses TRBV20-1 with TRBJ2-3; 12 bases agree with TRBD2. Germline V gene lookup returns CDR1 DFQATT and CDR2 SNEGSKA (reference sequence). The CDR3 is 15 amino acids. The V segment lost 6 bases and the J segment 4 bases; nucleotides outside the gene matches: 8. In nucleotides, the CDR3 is TGCAGTGCCGATAGACTAGCGGGAGTTTCAGATACGCAGTATTTT. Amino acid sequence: CSADRLAGVSDTQYF.